This T cell receptor (beta chain) derives from a study of spatial heterogeneity in lung cancer. Overall study: For the average unique TCR and UMI combination, more than ten occurrences appeared in raw reads.

This clonotype appeared many times. Its antigen is undetermined. Unique molecular identifiers tagged every individual TCR cDNA molecule. TCRdb recomputed calls from the 5' RACE reads with MiXCR, one row per CDR3 protein. The sample includes approximately 90,000 distinct CDR3 sequences, under 9% of them seen just once. From germline, CDR1 is SGHDT and CDR2 YYEEEE. The CDR3 length is 15 residues. V trimming: 4 bases; J trimming: 1 base; junction bases outside the gene matches: 7. Time point defined: sample taken at primary tumor resection. Whole RNA from tumor, nontumor lung or frozen PBMC was sequenced unsorted. Samples came from roughly 72 TRACERx patients with untreated early-stage lung cancer. General study findings and limits: Whereas they appeared in blood less at follow-up, ubiquitous expanded tumor TCRs appeared there more at resection.

This clonotype originated in a male donor with early-stage non-small cell lung cancer. The sample in question was PBMCs, obtained at surgery. The gene calls are TRBV5-6 and TRBJ2-5, with TRBD1 matching 7 bases. CDR3 residues: CASSPVTGSQETQYF. The CDR3 nucleotides are TGTGCCAGCAGCCCCGTGACAGGGTCCCAAGAGACCCAGTACTTC.